This T cell receptor (beta chain) is drawn from a study of TIL therapy for anti-PD-1-resistant metastatic lung cancer. On the study more broadly: Tumors carried a median roughly 1.5 non-synonymous mutations per megabase.

A few counts support this clone. Antigen unknown. The immunoSEQ assay was v3. The protocol was immunoSEQ multiplex PCR, while the TCRdb copy is restricted to in-frame clones and leaves out a portion. The sample holds about 55,000 clones, roughly four fifths seen once. The CDR3 loop spans 13 amino acids. Germline V CDR1 and CDR2: MRHNA, SNTAGT. Trimming took off 2 bases at V and 6 bases at J, with 5 bases between the two ends. Time point denoted: pre-treatment sample, taken before nivolumab and TIL therapy. Adults with stage 4 NSCLC were enrolled in a phase I trial. Findings and caveats of the study: Patients were highly selected, enriched for treatment-naive, never-smoker and oncogene-addicted cases.

The clonotype was recovered from a person aged 25 to 85 with non-small cell lung cancer. The chain links TRBV6-4 to TRBJ1-6; D gene unclear. The sample in question was blood, obtained at baseline. The CDR3 sequence is CASSDRPNSPLHF. The CDR3 DNA sequence: TGTGCCAGCAGTGACAGGCCTAATTCACCCCTCCACTTT.